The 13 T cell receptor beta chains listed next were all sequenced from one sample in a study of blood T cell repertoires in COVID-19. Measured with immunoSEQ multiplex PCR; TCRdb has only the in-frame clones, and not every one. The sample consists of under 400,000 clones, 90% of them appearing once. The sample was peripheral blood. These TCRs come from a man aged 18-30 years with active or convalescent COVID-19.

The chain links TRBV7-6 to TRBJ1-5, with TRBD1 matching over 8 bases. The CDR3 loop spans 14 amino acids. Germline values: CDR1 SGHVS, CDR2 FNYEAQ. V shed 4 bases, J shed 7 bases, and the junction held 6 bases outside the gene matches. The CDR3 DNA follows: TGTGCCAGCAGCTCAGGGGGCGCGGGACAGCCCCAGCATTTT. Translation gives CASSSGGAGQPQHF.

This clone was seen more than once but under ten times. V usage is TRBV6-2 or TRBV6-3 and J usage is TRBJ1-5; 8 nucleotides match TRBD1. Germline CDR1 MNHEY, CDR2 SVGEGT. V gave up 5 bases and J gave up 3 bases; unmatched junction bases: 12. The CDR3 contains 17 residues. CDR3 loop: CASSGVSQGAANQPQHF. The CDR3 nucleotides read TGTGCCAGCAGTGGGGTGAGCCAGGGGGCGGCCAATCAGCCCCAGCATTTT.

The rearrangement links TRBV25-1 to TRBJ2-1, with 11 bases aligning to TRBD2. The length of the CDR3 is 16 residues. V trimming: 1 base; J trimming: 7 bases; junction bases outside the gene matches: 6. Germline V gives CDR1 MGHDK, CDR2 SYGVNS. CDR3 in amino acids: CASSEWVAGGLNEQFF. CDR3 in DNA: TGTGCCAGCAGTGAATGGGTAGCGGGAGGGTTGAATGAGCAGTTCTTC.

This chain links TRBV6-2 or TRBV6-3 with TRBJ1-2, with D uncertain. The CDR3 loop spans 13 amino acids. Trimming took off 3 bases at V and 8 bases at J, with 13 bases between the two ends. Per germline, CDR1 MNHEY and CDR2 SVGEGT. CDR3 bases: TGTGCCAGCAGTTATACCGGCCCGGGGGGCTACACCTTC. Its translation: CASSYTGPGGYTF.

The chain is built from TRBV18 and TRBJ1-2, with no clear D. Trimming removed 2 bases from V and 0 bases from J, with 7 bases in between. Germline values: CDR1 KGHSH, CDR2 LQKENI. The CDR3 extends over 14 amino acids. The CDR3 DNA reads TGTGCCAGCTCACCAGGTGCAGCTAACTATGGCTACACCTTC. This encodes CASSPGAANYGYTF.

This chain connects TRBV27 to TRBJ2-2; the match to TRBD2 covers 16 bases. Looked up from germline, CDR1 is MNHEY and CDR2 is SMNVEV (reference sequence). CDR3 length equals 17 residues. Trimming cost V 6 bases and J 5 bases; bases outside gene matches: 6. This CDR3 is CASRTPGLAGGTGELFF. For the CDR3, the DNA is TGTGCCAGCAGGACTCCGGGACTAGCGGGAGGGACCGGGGAGCTGTTTTTT.

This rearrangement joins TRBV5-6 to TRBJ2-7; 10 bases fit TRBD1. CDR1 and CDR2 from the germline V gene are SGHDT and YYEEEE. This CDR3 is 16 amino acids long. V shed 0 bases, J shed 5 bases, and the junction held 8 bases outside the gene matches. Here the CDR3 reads CASSLEVGQGVNEQYF. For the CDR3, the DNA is TGTGCCAGCAGCTTGGAAGTCGGACAGGGGGTCAACGAGCAGTACTTC.

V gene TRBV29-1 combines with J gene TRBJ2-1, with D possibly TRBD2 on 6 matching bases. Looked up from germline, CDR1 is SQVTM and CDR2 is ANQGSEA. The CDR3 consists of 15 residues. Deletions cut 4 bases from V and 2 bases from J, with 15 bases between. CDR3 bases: TGCAGCGTTGGGATGATGAGACTAGCCTACAATGAGCAGTTCTTC. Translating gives CSVGMMRLAYNEQFF.

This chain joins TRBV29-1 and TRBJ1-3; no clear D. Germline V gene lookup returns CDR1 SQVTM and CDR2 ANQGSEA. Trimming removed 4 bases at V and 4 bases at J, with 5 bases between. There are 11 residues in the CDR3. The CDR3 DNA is TGCAGCGTTGCGGGGGGAAACACCATATATTTT. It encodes CSVAGGNTIYF.

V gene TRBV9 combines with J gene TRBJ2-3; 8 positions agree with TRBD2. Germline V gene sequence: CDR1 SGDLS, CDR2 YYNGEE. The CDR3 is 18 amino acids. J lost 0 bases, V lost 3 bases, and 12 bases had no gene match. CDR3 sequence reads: CASSDPSGPGSSTDTQYF. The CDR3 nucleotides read TGTGCCAGCAGCGACCCTAGCGGGCCCGGTTCTAGCACAGATACGCAGTATTTT.

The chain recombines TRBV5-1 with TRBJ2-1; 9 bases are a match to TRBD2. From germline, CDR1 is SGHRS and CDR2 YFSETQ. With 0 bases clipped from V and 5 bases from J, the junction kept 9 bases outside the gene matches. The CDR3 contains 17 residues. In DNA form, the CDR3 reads TGCGCCAGCAGCTTGGAACTAGCGGGTGGGAAAAACAATGAGCAGTTCTTC. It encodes CASSLELAGGKNNEQFF.

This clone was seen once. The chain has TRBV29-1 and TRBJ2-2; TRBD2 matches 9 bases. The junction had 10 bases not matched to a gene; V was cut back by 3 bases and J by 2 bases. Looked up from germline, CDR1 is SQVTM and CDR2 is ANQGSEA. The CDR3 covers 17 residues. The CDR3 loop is CSVEDAGTSRNTGELFF. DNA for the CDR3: TGCAGCGTTGAGGACGCCGGGACTAGCAGAAACACCGGGGAGCTGTTTTTT.

The CDR3 protein is CASSGAKGETQYF. In nucleotides, the CDR3 is TGTGCCAGCAGTGGGGCCAAGGGGGAGACCCAGTACTTC. The chain is built from TRBV6-4 and TRBJ2-5; D perhaps matches TRBD1 (5 bases). V lost 4 bases to trimming and J lost 5 bases, with 11 bases between them. The CDR3 is made up of 13 amino acids. The germline CDR1 and CDR2 sequences are MRHNA and SNTAGT.